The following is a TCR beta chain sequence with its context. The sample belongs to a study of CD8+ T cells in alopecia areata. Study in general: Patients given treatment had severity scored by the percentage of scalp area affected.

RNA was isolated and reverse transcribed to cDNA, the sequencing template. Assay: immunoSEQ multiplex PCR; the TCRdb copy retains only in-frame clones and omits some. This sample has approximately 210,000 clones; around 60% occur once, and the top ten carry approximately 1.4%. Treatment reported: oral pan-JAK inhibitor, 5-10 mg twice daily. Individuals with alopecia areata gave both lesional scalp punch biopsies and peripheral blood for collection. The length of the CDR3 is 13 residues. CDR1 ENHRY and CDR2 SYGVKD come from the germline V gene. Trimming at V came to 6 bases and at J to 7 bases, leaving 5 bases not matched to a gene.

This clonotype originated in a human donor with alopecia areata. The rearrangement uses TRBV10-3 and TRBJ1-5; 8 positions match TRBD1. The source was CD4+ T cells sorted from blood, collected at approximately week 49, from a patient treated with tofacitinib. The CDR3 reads CAISDRGGQPQHF. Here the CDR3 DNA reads TGTGCCATCAGCGACAGGGGAGGCCAGCCCCAGCATTTT.